This T cell receptor (beta chain) was captured by sequencing in a study of T-cell memory formation after mild COVID-19. Study in general: For the most part, TCR clusters were specific to one donor.

TCRdb analysed the 5' RACE reads with MiXCR anew, one entry per CDR3 protein. The repertoire holds around 470,000 distinct CDR3 sequences, 20% seen once, with around 8.4% in the top ten. V gave up 7 bases and J gave up 1 base, with 17 bases separating them. CDR1 MNHNS and CDR2 SASEGT come from the germline V gene. The CDR3 loop spans 15 amino acids. V gene TRBV6-1 combines with J gene TRBJ2-7; D may match TRBD1 or TRBD2 (5 bases each). The clonotype comes from an adult woman who had mild COVID-19 (a few samples of this study predate the infection). Cell type and time point are not known. Sequenced input: PBMCs or a T cell subset sorted from them (not recorded which). CDR3 nucleotides: TGTGCCAGCACCCTTTCCTGGGACGGATCCTACGAGCAGTACTTC. Its translation: CASTLSWDGSYEQYF.